This T cell receptor (beta chain) was recorded in a study of blood T cell repertoires in COVID-19. Sequencing used immunoSEQ multiplex PCR; TCRdb keeps in-frame clones, though not all of them. There are about 230,000 clones in the sample; 81% occur only once, and roughly 7.4% lies in the top ten. Sequenced input: peripheral blood. This clonotype was obtained from a woman of 80 years or more with COVID-19, enrolled during active disease.

The CDR3 DNA reads as TGTGCCAGCCTGGTCGGGGGGATGCGGAATGAGCAGTTCTTC. Its protein product is CASLVGGMRNEQFF. The chain employs TRBV2 and TRBJ2-1; 7 bases agree with TRBD2. V shed 8 bases and J 7 bases; nucleotides not matched to a gene: 11. Germline-derived CDR1 and CDR2 are SNHLY and FYNNEI. The CDR3 has 14 amino acids.